This TCR beta chain originates from a study of T-cell reconstitution after alpha-beta-depleted transplantation in children. Unique molecular identifiers were used in preparing the TCRbeta library. Via MiXCR, TCRdb re-called the PCR reads, giving one row per CDR3 protein. The table includes 500,000 to 600,000 distinct CDR3 sequences, approximately 30% detected once. Trimming pared 5 bases from V and 0 bases from J, leaving 14 bases between. The CDR3 sequence is 16 residues long. This clonotype was picked up a small number of times. This clonotype was obtained from a human donor who donated a stem cell graft to a child with aplastic anemia. The sequenced sample was PBMCs from the stem cell graft donor, obtained from the stem cell graft. The V gene is TRBV12-3 or TRBV12-4, the J gene TRBJ2-1, with D perhaps assigned TRBD1 or TRBD2 (5 bases each). The CDR3, as DNA: TGTGCCAGCAGTCCTGCCGGGACGGGCTCCTACAATGAGCAGTTCTTC. It is translated as CASSPAGTGSYNEQFF.